This TCR beta chain came from a study of blood T cell repertoires in COVID-19. Study as a whole: Samples representing acute and convalescent COVID-19 were sourced from the United States, Italy and Spain.

V lost 9 bases, J lost 2 bases, and 14 bases lay in between. CDR1 is MNHEY, CDR2 SVGAGI, per germline. The CDR3 runs to 14 residues. Original data processing: It was from reference gene primer amplification that nucleated cell counts were estimated. Some clones are missing from TCRdb's copy, which holds only in-frame ones; the method was immunoSEQ multiplex PCR. From that table come the V and J calls and clone size; the DNA was used to work out D and trimming. The sample has over 30,000 clones, almost 90% seen once. V gene TRBV6-5 combines with J gene TRBJ1-5, with no clear D. Sequencing was carried out using peripheral blood. This clonotype was sampled from a man aged 70 or older with acute or convalescent COVID-19. The DNA of the CDR3 is TGTGCCAGTCACACGGGCGGGGGCAATCAGCCCCAGCATTTT. Translating it yields CASHTGGGNQPQHF.